The TCR beta chain described here comes from a study of blood T cell repertoires in COVID-19. Measured with immunoSEQ multiplex PCR; TCRdb has only the in-frame clones, and not every one. The sample lists around 140,000 clones, approximately 84% occurring once. The CDR3 runs to 13 residues. Per the germline V gene, CDR1 is KGHDR and CDR2 is SFDVKD. The V end was cut by 8 bases, the J end by 5 bases, with 11 bases between. This sequence originates from a man aged 50-60 years in a cohort exposed to, infected with or recovered from COVID-19 (not recorded which). The specimen was PBMCs or T cells enriched from blood (not recorded which). The J gene is TRBJ2-2, the V gene TRBV24-1, with D possibly being TRBD2 (5 bases). CDR3 coding DNA: TGTGCCACCAAAAATACTAGTACCGGGGAGCTGTTTTTT. Its protein is CATKNTSTGELFF.